This TCR beta chain derives from a study of T-cell memory formation after mild COVID-19. The wider study: In these data, TCR clusters were largely donor specific.

V shed 2 bases and J 0 bases; nucleotides not matched to a gene: 8. This CDR3 comprises 17 residues. Per germline, CDR1 SGHRS and CDR2 YFSETQ. TCRdb processed the 5' RACE reads anew with MiXCR; each CDR3 protein has one entry. Found here are roughly 110,000 distinct CDR3 sequences, around 14% of them singletons; the top ten hold less than 45%. The sample consisted of PBMCs or a T cell subset sorted from them (not recorded which). The TCR comes from a man aged 18 to 29 who had mild COVID-19 (a few samples of this study predate the infection). Cell type and time point are not known. The chain combines TRBV5-1 with TRBJ2-4, with 7 bases matching TRBD1. The CDR3 DNA follows: TGCGCCAGCAGCTTCGGAACAGGGGCCCTAGCCAAAAACATTCAGTACTTC. Its translation is CASSFGTGALAKNIQYF.